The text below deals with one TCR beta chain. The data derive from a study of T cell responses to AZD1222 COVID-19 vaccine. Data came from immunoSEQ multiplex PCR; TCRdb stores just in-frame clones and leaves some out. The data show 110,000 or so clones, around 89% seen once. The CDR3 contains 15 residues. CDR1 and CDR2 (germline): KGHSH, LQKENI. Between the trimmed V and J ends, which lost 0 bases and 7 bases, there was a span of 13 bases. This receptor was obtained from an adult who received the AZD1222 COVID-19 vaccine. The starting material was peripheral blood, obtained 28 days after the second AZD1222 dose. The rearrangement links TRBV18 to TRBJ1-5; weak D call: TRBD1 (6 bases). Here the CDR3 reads CASSPPSGADQPQHF. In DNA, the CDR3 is TGTGCCAGCTCACCACCGTCGGGGGCGGACCAGCCCCAGCATTTT.